The T cell receptor beta chain under discussion was sequenced for a study of blood T cell repertoires in COVID-19. At the level of the study: From the United States, Italy and Spain came samples of acute and convalescent COVID-19. T cells, B-cell-depleted T cells, or PBMCs supplied cDNA or gDNA.

Under the authors' procedure: It was from reference gene primer amplification that nucleated cell counts were estimated. The table came from immunoSEQ multiplex PCR; TCRdb's copy has only in-frame clones and leaves some out. V and J calls and clone size are those listed in that table; D and trimming were worked out from the DNA. There are 35,000 to 45,000 clones in the sample; approximately 80% occur only once, and roughly an eighth lies in the top ten. Trimming took off 3 bases at V and 2 bases at J, with 21 bases between the two ends. The CDR3 is made up of 18 amino acids. From germline, CDR1 is LNHDA and CDR2 SQIVND (reference sequence).

This sequence was found in a human donor in a cohort sampled during active COVID-19. The chain combines TRBV19 with TRBJ2-3; TRBD2 is a possible D gene (6 bases). The sample consisted of peripheral blood. DNA of the CDR3: TGTGCCAGTAGTATTGATTCGATGGGGCGGGGCCTCACAGATACGCAGTATTTT. Amino acid sequence: CASSIDSMGRGLTDTQYF.